This T cell receptor (beta chain) emerged from a study of cytomegalovirus exposure and HLA in healthy donors. On the study more broadly: HLA-typed donors were the source of 83 million or so unique TCRs held in an early data release. Study-wide results and limits: In a later analysis, productive TCRs from donors in an Asian-associated ancestry cluster reportedly carried fewer N-insertions than the cohort mean.

In this sample, this clone turned up a few times. Its antigen is not identified. Researchers ran the PCR with 60 Vbeta and 13 Jbeta primers. Methods used by the authors: As a later analysis found, there were around 86 million unique TCR beta chains, of which about 10 million were shared. Here immunoSEQ multiplex PCR was the method, and the copy in TCRdb shows in-frame clones only, minus some. V and J calls and clone size are as listed in that table; D and trimming were resolved from the DNA. The sample carries fewer than 90,000 clones, 75% to 85% recorded once. Sequencing used PBMCs. The sequence derives from a human donor in good health.

Written as DNA, the CDR3 is TGCAGCGTGGGCCGACTAGCGGGACAAGGGGGGGAGACCCAGTACTTC. Protein sequence: CSVGRLAGQGGETQYF. The V call is TRBV29-1, the J call TRBJ2-5; 11 nucleotides agree with TRBD2. Germline V gene data show CDR1 as SQVTM and CDR2 as ANQGSEA. The CDR3 covers 16 residues. With 6 bases clipped from V and 5 bases from J, the junction kept 14 bases outside the gene matches. The entire variable domain, with the rest obtained from reference TRBV29-1 and TRBJ2-5, is as follows: SAVISQKPSRDICQRGTSLTIQCQVDSQVTMMFWYRQQPGQSLTLIATANQGSEATYESGFVIDKFPISRPNLTFSTLTVSNMSPEDSSIYLCSVGRLAGQGGETQYFGPGTRLLVL.